What follows are 30 T cell receptor beta chains derived from one specimen sequenced in a study of cytomegalovirus exposure and HLA in healthy donors (TCRdb year 2017). Library preparation used the immunoSEQ multiplex PCR assay. Imported from immuneACCESS, the table was reduced by TCRdb to in-frame sequences with V and J called. These copies leave out some clones; in studies compared against another copy, an unresolved V gene accounts for under half, and the cause of the remainder is not known. The sample contains about 220,000 clones, under 95% of them found a single time. In total, the top ten clones hold more than 0.85% of the sample. The sequencing input was PBMCs. These receptors all stem from a woman under 30 in good health and CMV-seronegative.

The chain links TRBV7-9 to TRBJ2-2; D is undetermined. Looked up from germline, CDR1 is SEHNR and CDR2 is FQNEAQ (reference sequence). The V and J ends lost 1 base and 5 bases respectively, with 14 bases between them. This CDR3 comprises 16 residues. The CDR3 region is CASSLGSSMKTGELFF. Written as DNA, the CDR3 is TGTGCCAGCAGCTTAGGCAGTAGCATGAAGACCGGGGAGCTGTTTTTT.

This chain uses TRBV18 with TRBJ2-7; 9 bases fit TRBD2. Germline V gene lookup returns CDR1 KGHSH and CDR2 LQKENI. Unmatched junction bases numbered 10, after V lost 0 bases and J lost 7 bases. The CDR3 is made up of 16 amino acids. The CDR3 sequence is CASSPPGVAGAGEQYF. CDR3 bases: TGTGCCAGCTCACCACCGGGGGTAGCGGGAGCAGGTGAGCAGTACTTC.

Turning to this clone: The same CDR3 can be traced to other DNA sequences in this sample. The rearrangement uses TRBV7-9 and TRBJ2-3; 7 nucleotides align to TRBD2. Per the germline V gene, CDR1 is SEHNR and CDR2 is FQNEAQ (reference sequence). The CDR3 length is 15 residues. Losses at the gene ends were 0 bases for V and 0 bases for J; bases not matched to a gene: 0. The CDR3 reads CASSLASGSTDTQYF. In DNA, the CDR3 is TGTGCCAGCAGCTTAGCTAGCGGGAGCACAGATACGCAGTATTTT.

J is TRBJ2-3 and V is TRBV9; 8 nucleotides agree with TRBD2. The germline gives CDR1 SGDLS, CDR2 YYNGEE. Trimming cost V 10 bases and J 5 bases; bases outside gene matches: 9. This CDR3 region has 13 residues. The CDR3 sequence is CAGASGSGDTQYF. The CDR3 DNA reads as TGTGCCGGGGCGAGCGGGAGTGGAGATACGCAGTATTTT.

This clone was observed a single time. The chain couples TRBV18 to TRBJ1-2; 12 bases match TRBD1. CDR1 is KGHSH, CDR2 LQKENI, per germline. Trimming removed 3 bases from V and 6 bases from J; junction bases left unmatched: 8. The CDR3 is made up of 16 amino acids. The CDR3 nucleotides are TGTGCCAGCTCACCTAACCCCGGGACAGGGGGCGATGGCTACACCTTC. Translation gives CASSPNPGTGGDGYTF.

The rearrangement joins TRBV29-1 to TRBJ1-5; D perhaps matches TRBD1 (5 bases). V dropped 4 bases and J dropped 9 bases, with 16 bases sitting between them. The CDR3 runs 13 residues. Per the germline V gene, CDR1 is SQVTM and CDR2 is ANQGSEA. CDR3 sequence (DNA): TGCAGCGTTGCTTCCAGAGCGGGGGGGCCCCAGCATTTT. Translation: CSVASRAGGPQHF. Variable domain in full (rest from reference TRBV29-1 and TRBJ1-5): SAVISQKPSRDICQRGTSLTIQCQVDSQVTMMFWYRQQPGQSLTLIATANQGSEATYESGFVIDKFPISRPNLTFSTLTVSNMSPEDSSIYLCSVASRAGGPQHFGDGTRLSIL.

The V and J genes are TRBV11-2 and TRBJ2-7; 7 bases line up with TRBD2. The CDR3 totals 14 residues. V dropped 7 bases and J dropped 2; count of bases not matched to a gene: 8. Per germline, CDR1 SGHAT and CDR2 FQNNGV. CDR3 sequence reads: CASTRRGGPYEQYF. The CDR3 region has the DNA TGTGCCAGCACCCGGAGGGGAGGGCCCTACGAGCAGTACTTC.

The chain combines TRBV5-1 with TRBJ2-1; 10 bases fit TRBD2. CDR3 size: 14 residues. Losses at the gene ends were 4 bases for V and 8 bases for J; bases not matched to a gene: 6. Germline V gene lookup returns CDR1 SGHRS and CDR2 YFSETQ. CDR3 bases: TGCGCCAGCAGCCTAGGACTAGCGGCTGATGAGCAGTTCTTC. Translated: CASSLGLAADEQFF.

V is TRBV2 and J is TRBJ1-3; no firm D call. Germline CDR1 and CDR2: SNHLY and FYNNEI. Trimming cost V 3 bases and J 0 bases, with 12 bases left between them. This CDR3 is built from 16 residues. CDR3 sequence reads: CASSDPRAPSGNTIYF. The CDR3 nucleotides are TGTGCCAGCAGTGACCCGAGGGCCCCCTCTGGAAACACCATATATTTT.

This rearrangement joins TRBV30 to TRBJ1-5; D is undetermined. Germline CDR1 GTSNPN, CDR2 SVGIG (reference sequence). Trimming pared 2 bases from V and 3 bases from J, leaving 11 bases between. This CDR3 contains 14 residues. The CDR3 sequence: CAWSNGQLNQPQHF. CDR3 nucleotide sequence: TGTGCCTGGAGTAATGGGCAGCTCAATCAGCCCCAGCATTTT. The full variable domain, rest sourced from reference TRBV30 and TRBJ1-5, is SQTIHQWPATLVQPVGSPLSLECTVEGTSNPNLYWYRQAAGRGLQLLFYSVGIGQISSEVPQNLSASRPQDRQFILSSKKLLLSDSGFYLCAWSNGQLNQPQHFGDGTRLSIL.

This rearrangement joins TRBV6-4 to TRBJ2-2; TRBD1 agrees at 10 bases. The CDR3 has 15 residues. V gave up 6 bases and J gave up 3 bases; unmatched junction bases: 4. Germline V gene sequence: CDR1 MRHNA, CDR2 SNTAGT. The DNA for the CDR3 is TGTGCCAGCAGCGCCGGGACAGGGGACACCGGGGAGCTGTTTTTT. Translated, it gives CASSAGTGDTGELFF.

The chain uses TRBV9 and TRBJ1-2; weak D call: TRBD1 (6 bases). Germline CDR1 reads SGDLS; CDR2 reads YYNGEE. CDR3 size: 14 residues. Between the trimmed V and J ends, which lost 0 bases and 4 bases, there was a span of 10 bases. CDR3 DNA sequence: TGTGCCAGCAGCGTAGGCAGGGGTGGCTATGGCTACACCTTC. This gives the protein CASSVGRGGYGYTF. Filled out from reference TRBV9 and TRBJ1-2, the complete variable domain reads DSGVTQTPKHLITATGQRVTLRCSPRSGDLSVYWYQQSLDQGLQFLIQYYNGEERAKGNILERFSAQQFPDLHSELNLSSLELGDSALYFCASSVGRGGYGYTFGSGTRLTVV.

This clone was seen a single time. The genes are TRBV5-6 and TRBJ2-7; maybe TRBD2 (7 bases). CDR1 is SGHDT and CDR2 is YYEEEE in the germline V gene. Trimming left V 0 bases short and J 2 bases short, with 12 bases between. CDR3 length: 15 amino acids. The CDR3 DNA reads as TGTGCCAGCAGCTTGGGGCGCGGGGGCGCCTACGAGCAGTACTTC. This codes for CASSLGRGGAYEQYF.

The chain links TRBV28 to TRBJ2-1; 7 bases agree with TRBD1. Losses at the gene ends were 3 bases for V and 6 bases for J; bases not matched to a gene: 2. Germline-derived CDR1 and CDR2 are MDHEN and SYDVKM. The CDR3 is 13 amino acids. The CDR3 loop reads CASSLGQTNEQFF. CDR3 nucleotides: TGTGCCAGCAGTTTGGGACAGACCAATGAGCAGTTCTTC.

The chain employs TRBV30 and TRBJ2-3; 7 bases are shared with TRBD2. CDR3 length: 17 residues. The germline V gene has CDR1 GTSNPN and CDR2 SVGIG (reference sequence). The CDR3 protein is CALGSAASGSVGYTQYF. The CDR3 DNA sequence: TGTGCATTAGGAAGTGCGGCTAGCGGTTCCGTGGGATATACGCAGTATTTT.

The J gene is TRBJ2-7, the V gene TRBV7-9; D might be TRBD1 (5 bases). This CDR3 is built from 14 residues. The ends were cut back, 6 bases at V and 5 bases at J, with 17 bases in the middle. Germline CDR1 SEHNR, CDR2 FQNEAQ (reference sequence). Written as DNA, the CDR3 is TGTGCCAGCAGTTCGGCCGGGTCCAGGGACGAGCAGTACTTC. Translation: CASSSAGSRDEQYF.

J is TRBJ2-2 and V is TRBV23-1, with D perhaps TRBD1 (6 bases). TRBV23-1 is an ORF, with its function uncertain. This CDR3 has 17 amino acids. V was cut by 0 bases and J by 3 bases, with 14 bases left in between. Written as DNA, the CDR3 is TGCGCCAGCAGTCAATCACAGGGAAGCAGGGACACCGGGGAGCTGTTTTTT. Its translation is CASSQSQGSRDTGELFF.

The J gene is TRBJ2-1, the V gene TRBV10-2, with TRBD2 identical over 12 bases. V shed 2 bases, J shed 5 bases, and the junction held 7 bases outside the gene matches. Germline-derived CDR1 and CDR2 are WSHSY and SAAADI. The CDR3 totals 17 residues. CDR3 DNA: TGCGCCAGCAGTGAGCCGTTGACTAGCGGGAGAAACAATGAGCAGTTCTTC. As protein: CASSEPLTSGRNNEQFF.

This clone is a singleton in its sample. V gene TRBV7-9 combines with J gene TRBJ1-1; D not certain. This CDR3 comprises 12 residues. Germline lookup yields CDR1 SEHNR and CDR2 FQNEAQ (reference sequence). V was pared by 2 bases and J by 4 bases, with 5 bases between. The CDR3 reads CASSLSGTEAFF. In DNA form, the CDR3 reads TGTGCCAGCAGCTTATCAGGCACTGAAGCTTTCTTT.

The chain combines TRBV28 with TRBJ2-4, with TRBD2 matching over 13 bases. CDR3 length equals 18 residues. V shed 6 bases, J shed 2 bases, and the junction held 10 bases outside the gene matches. Per the germline V gene, CDR1 is MDHEN and CDR2 is SYDVKM. Here the CDR3 reads CASRVLAGGPRTKNIQYF. In DNA, the CDR3 is TGTGCCAGCAGGGTACTAGCGGGAGGGCCAAGAACCAAAAACATTCAGTACTTC.

The chain carries TRBV6-6 and TRBJ1-2, with D hard to call. The CDR3 extends over 12 amino acids. Germline V gene lookup returns CDR1 MNHNY and CDR2 SVGAGI (reference sequence). Between the trimmed V and J ends, which lost 6 bases and 8 bases, there was a span of 13 bases. CDR3 DNA sequence: TGTGCCAGCAGGAACTCTCTTTGGGGCTACACCTTC. It yields the protein CASRNSLWGYTF.

This rearrangement joins TRBV7-9 to TRBJ2-7, with TRBD2 identical over 10 bases. Trimming cost V 4 bases and J 4 bases; bases outside gene matches: 7. The CDR3 extends over 15 amino acids. CDR1 is SEHNR, CDR2 FQNEAQ, per germline (reference sequence). CDR3 sequence: CASSSTGLAIYEQYF. DNA for the CDR3: TGTGCCAGCAGCTCGACGGGACTAGCGATTTACGAGCAGTACTTC.

The chain recombines TRBV5-7 with TRBJ2-7, with 8 bases identical to TRBD1. TRBV5-7 falls under the ORF class, with uncertain function. The CDR3 consists of 14 residues. V dropped 4 bases and J dropped 8; count of bases not matched to a gene: 11. The CDR3 coding sequence is TGTGCCAGCAGCCTCGGACAGGGCTCGGTCAAGCAGTACTTC. It encodes CASSLGQGSVKQYF.

V and J are TRBV4-2 and TRBJ1-5; the match to TRBD1 covers 7 bases. The CDR3 is 14 amino acids. Unmatched junction bases numbered 6, after V lost 4 bases and J lost 6 bases. Germline CDR1 LGHNA, CDR2 YNFKEQ. The CDR3 region has the DNA TGTGCCAGCAGCCCAACAGGGGTGGCTCAGCCCCAGCATTTT. This translates into CASSPTGVAQPQHF.

The chain employs TRBV28 and TRBJ2-1; D is uncertain. This CDR3 has 13 residues. From germline, CDR1 is MDHEN and CDR2 SYDVKM. Trimming took off 5 bases at V and 8 bases at J, with 13 bases between the two ends. CDR3 DNA: TGTGCCAGCAGTCTGACTGGCATCCATGAGCAGTTCTTC. Translated: CASSLTGIHEQFF.

V and J are TRBV7-2 and TRBJ1-1; D call uncertain. V was pared by 2 bases and J by 5 bases, with 9 bases between. CDR1 and CDR2 (germline): SGHTA, FQGNSA. There are 13 residues in the CDR3. CDR3 loop: CASSLRGGTEAFF. The CDR3 DNA reads TGTGCCAGCAGCTTAAGAGGTGGAACTGAAGCTTTCTTT.

This chain joins TRBV9 and TRBJ2-3; D perhaps matches TRBD2 (5 bases). The CDR3 is 14 amino acids. Looked up from germline, CDR1 is SGDLS and CDR2 is YYNGEE. The V and J ends lost 4 bases and 2 bases respectively, with 11 bases between them. This CDR3 reads CASSPRENTDTQYF. Here the CDR3 DNA reads TGTGCCAGCAGCCCCCGGGAAAACACAGATACGCAGTATTTT.

The count of this clone is one. This sequence joins TRBV6-1 and TRBJ1-2; 9 bases agree with TRBD1. Germline assignment: CDR1 MNHNS and CDR2 SASEGT. Trimming cost V 3 bases and J 4 bases; bases outside gene matches: 6. The CDR3 has 15 residues. CDR3 protein: CASSDRGQGFYGYTF. DNA for the CDR3: TGTGCCAGCAGTGATAGGGGACAGGGCTTCTATGGCTACACCTTC.

This chain uses TRBV6-4 with TRBJ1-1; 8 nucleotides line up with TRBD1. With V trimmed by 6 bases and J by 8 bases, 8 bases remained unmatched. The length of the CDR3 is 13 residues. Germline CDR1 and CDR2: MRHNA and SNTAGT. The CDR3 DNA follows: TGTGCCAGCAGCTCCGGCAGGGGGCTCGAAGCTTTCTTT. It specifies CASSSGRGLEAFF.

V is TRBV2 and J is TRBJ2-7, with 10 positions matching TRBD1. V was clipped by 3 bases and J by 6 bases; unmatched bases: 8. The CDR3 loop spans 15 amino acids. CDR1 and CDR2 (germline): SNHLY, FYNNEI. The CDR3 bases are TGTGCCAGCAGTGAGAGGGACAGGGGTTCTTCCGAGCAGTACTTC. This encodes CASSERDRGSSEQYF.